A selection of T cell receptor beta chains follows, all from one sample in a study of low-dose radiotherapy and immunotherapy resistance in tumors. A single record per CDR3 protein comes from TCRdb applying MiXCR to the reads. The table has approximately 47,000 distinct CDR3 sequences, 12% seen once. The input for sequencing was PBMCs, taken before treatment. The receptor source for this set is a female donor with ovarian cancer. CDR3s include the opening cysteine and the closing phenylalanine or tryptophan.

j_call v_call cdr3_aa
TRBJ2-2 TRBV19 CASSIERVGELFF
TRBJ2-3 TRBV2 CASSDGQVDTQYF
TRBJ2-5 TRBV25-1 CATSTGGEETQYF
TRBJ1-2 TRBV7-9 CASRREFYGYTF
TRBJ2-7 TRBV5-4 CASAGDLRRSEQYF
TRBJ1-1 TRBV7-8 CASSSQGNTEAFF
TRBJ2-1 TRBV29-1 CSVSGTSGRVNEQFF
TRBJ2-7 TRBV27 CASSSLGSVYEQYF
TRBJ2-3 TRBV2 CASSEDSSTDTQYF
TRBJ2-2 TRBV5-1 CASRISSGELFF
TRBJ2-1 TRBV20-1 CSALPDSLPSNEQFF
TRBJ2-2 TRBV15 CATSTWTGHLGTGELFF
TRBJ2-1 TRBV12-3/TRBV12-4 CASSETGRRFF
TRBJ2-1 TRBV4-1 CASSQDGAGTSYNEQFF
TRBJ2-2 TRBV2 CASSTQTELFF
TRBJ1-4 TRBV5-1 CASSVQGPTNEKLFF
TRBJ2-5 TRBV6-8 CASSRGAQETQYF
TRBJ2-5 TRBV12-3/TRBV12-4 CASRTGAQETQYF
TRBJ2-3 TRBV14 CASSHLTGDLSTDTQYF
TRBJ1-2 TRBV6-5 CATTWKGGDSYGYTF
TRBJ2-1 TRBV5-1 CASSLGLAGDEQFF
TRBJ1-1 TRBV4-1 CASSLLGTEAFF
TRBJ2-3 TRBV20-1 CSARRNTGGDGDTQYF
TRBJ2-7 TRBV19 CASSMVPGQIEQYF
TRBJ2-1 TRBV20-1 CSARDLSGGAHEQFF
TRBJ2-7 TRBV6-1 CASSENRDRLGEQYF
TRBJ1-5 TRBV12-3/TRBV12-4 CASSFFSADVQPQHF
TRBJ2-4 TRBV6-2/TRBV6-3 CASSAWAGEDIQYF
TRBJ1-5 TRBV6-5 CASSYDRGSGQPQHF
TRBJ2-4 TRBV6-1 CASSQDRPKNIQYF
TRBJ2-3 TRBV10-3 CAISLLDTQYF
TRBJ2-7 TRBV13 CASSPSGPSSYEQYF
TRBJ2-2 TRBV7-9 CASSLNTGELFF
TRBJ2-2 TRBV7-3 CASSLMAGGNTGELFF